The 20 T cell receptor beta chains given below trace back to one sample, sequenced in a study of Graves' ophthalmopathy and Graves' hyperthyroidism. Amplification of the TCR beta CDR3 regions used RNA transcripts (as template). A first-round RT-PCR used HTBI primers, followed by a second-round multiplex PCR. TCRdb independently ran MiXCR on the multiplex PCR reads; one entry per CDR3 protein. The data hold around 600,000 distinct CDR3 sequences, with about two fifths observed a single time. Sequences were obtained from peripheral blood. All receptors come from an adult man with Graves' ophthalmopathy.

As for this clonotype: A read error may explain this, as a much larger clone is one base away. The chain joins TRBV2 to TRBJ2-7; TRBD2 agrees at 8 bases. There are 14 residues in the CDR3. Trimming cost V 4 bases and J 5 bases; bases outside gene matches: 7. Germline V gene sequence: CDR1 SNHLY, CDR2 FYNNEI. CDR3 amino acids: CASSGALAGHEQYF. Here the CDR3 DNA reads TGTGCCAGCAGTGGAGCGCTAGCGGGCCACGAGCAGTACTTC.

Turning to this clonotype: At one end, the junction sequence differs from germline, possibly due to a read error. The chain couples TRBV4-3 to TRBJ1-5; the D is unclear. The CDR3 spans 14 residues. Germline-derived CDR1 and CDR2 are LGHNA and YSLEER. Here the CDR3 reads CAGSQDPSNQPQHF. The DNA for the CDR3 is TGCGCCGGCAGCCAAGACCCCAGCAATCAGCCCCAGCATTTT.

At least ten counts were recorded for this clonotype. The V and J genes are TRBV29-1 and TRBJ2-5; D remains ambiguous. The CDR3 sequence is 12 residues long. The germline V gene encodes CDR1 SQVTM and CDR2 ANQGSEA. V lost 4 bases to trimming and J lost 4 bases, with 10 bases between them. CDR3 DNA sequence: TGCAGCGTTGGCAACAGTGGAGAGACCCAGTACTTC. Protein product: CSVGNSGETQYF.

V and J are TRBV20-1 and TRBJ1-4; D gene unclear. This CDR3 region has 14 residues. Per germline, CDR1 DFQATT and CDR2 SNEGSKA (reference sequence). Between the trimmed V and J ends, which lost 1 base and 6 bases, there was a span of 12 bases. CDR3 coding DNA: TGCAGTGCTAGAGGCCCCGAAGGCGATGAAAAACTGTTTTTT. As protein: CSARGPEGDEKLFF.

The J gene is TRBJ1-5, the V gene TRBV10-3; D is possibly TRBD1 (5 bases). Germline CDR1 and CDR2: ENHRY and SYGVKD. This CDR3 spans 16 amino acids. V was shortened by 0 bases and J by 7 bases, with 16 bases between the two germline ends. The CDR3 sequence is CAISESAGWGEQPQHF. The CDR3 coding sequence is TGTGCCATCAGTGAGTCCGCAGGGTGGGGCGAGCAGCCCCAGCATTTT.

V is TRBV25-1 and J is TRBJ2-2, with a tentative D call TRBD2 (7 bases). Between the trimmed V and J ends, which lost 6 bases and 2 bases, there was a span of 16 bases. The CDR3 totals 16 residues. Germline V gene lookup returns CDR1 MGHDK and CDR2 SYGVNS. The CDR3 here is CASSQVPGGNTGELFF. CDR3 in DNA: TGTGCCAGCAGCCAAGTCCCGGGGGGCAACACCGGGGAGCTGTTTTTT.

The V call is TRBV7-2, the J call TRBJ2-5; TRBD2 agrees at 7 bases. CDR1 is SGHTA and CDR2 is FQGNSA in the germline V gene. This CDR3 has 14 amino acids. V lost 5 bases, J lost 9 bases, and 12 bases stayed unmatched. The CDR3 region is CASSAGVTRGAQYF. Written as DNA, the CDR3 is TGTGCCAGCAGCGCCGGGGTGACCCGGGGGGCCCAGTACTTC.

V gene TRBV29-1 combines with J gene TRBJ1-2, with TRBD1 matching 12 bases. The germline V gene has CDR1 SQVTM and CDR2 ANQGSEA. Unmatched junction bases numbered 10, after V lost 5 bases and J lost 3 bases. This CDR3 comprises 16 residues. The CDR3 region is CSVTSAGTGGDYGYTF. For the CDR3, the DNA is TGCAGCGTTACGTCTGCCGGGACAGGGGGCGACTATGGCTACACCTTC.

J is TRBJ2-5 and V is TRBV7-8, with 7 nucleotides matching TRBD2. The CDR3 is 15 amino acids. In germline, CDR1 is SGHVS, CDR2 FQNEAQ. CDR3 nucleotides: TGTGCTAGAGATCGCCTAGCGGAGATGGGAGAGACCCAGTACTTC. It yields the protein CARDRLAEMGETQYF.

The chain recombines TRBV19 with TRBJ2-1; 13 bases match TRBD2. CDR1 and CDR2 (germline): LNHDA, SQIVND (reference sequence). Trimming cost V 5 bases and J 6 bases; bases outside gene matches: 7. The CDR3 has 16 residues. This chain's CDR3 is CASSSAGTSGTNEQFF. The CDR3 DNA is TGTGCCAGTAGTTCGGCCGGGACTAGCGGGACCAATGAGCAGTTCTTC.

On this clonotype itself: It may be a read error: a sequence one base away is much more abundant. The chain employs TRBV9 and TRBJ1-1, with D perhaps TRBD1 (5 bases). Per germline, CDR1 SGDLS and CDR2 YYNGEE. The CDR3 has 13 residues. The CDR3 DNA sequence: TGTGCCAGCAGCGTAGATGGTGGGGCTGAAGCTCTCTTT. Translated, it gives CASSVDGGAEALF.

The genes are TRBV29-1 and TRBJ1-3; D perhaps matches TRBD1 (6 bases). V was clipped by 7 bases and J by 2 bases, with 18 bases between them. The CDR3 runs to 15 residues. Per the germline V gene, CDR1 is SQVTM and CDR2 is ANQGSEA. The CDR3 loop is CSAGWGPDTGNTIYF. CDR3 nucleotide sequence: TGCAGCGCAGGCTGGGGGCCAGACACTGGAAACACCATATATTTT.

This clonotype appeared a few times. The chain combines TRBV5-1 with TRBJ2-2; a possible D gene is TRBD2 (5 bases). CDR3 length: 14 amino acids. The V gene lost 4 bases and the J gene lost 7 bases, with 14 bases spanning the gap. From germline, CDR1 is SGHRS and CDR2 YFSETQ. The CDR3 sequence: CASSRGISGGELFF. The CDR3 nucleotides are TGCGCCAGCAGCAGAGGGATCTCGGGCGGGGAGCTGTTTTTT. Drawing the rest from reference TRBV5-1 and TRBJ2-2, the complete variable domain is KAGVTQTPRYLIKTRGQQVTLSCSPISGHRSVSWYQQTPGQGLQFLFEYFSETQRNKGNFPGRFSGRQFSNSRSEMNVSTLELGDSALYLCASSRGISGGELFFGEGSRLTVL.

This clonotype showed up just once. Germline and junction disagree at one end, which may indicate a read error. V and J are TRBV10-3 and TRBJ1-1, with D hard to call. The CDR3 runs 15 residues. In germline, CDR1 is ENHRY, CDR2 SYGVKD. The CDR3 region has the DNA TGTGCCAGCAGTGAGGGATGGGGATTGGGGACTGAAGCTTTCTTT. It is translated as CASSEGWGLGTEAFF.

This clonotype showed up just a few times. V usage is TRBV20-1 and J usage is TRBJ2-7; TRBD1 or TRBD2 may be the D gene (5 bases each). Trimming cost V 7 bases and J 1 base, with 14 bases left between them. CDR1 and CDR2 (germline): DFQATT, SNEGSKA (reference sequence). CDR3 length: 13 amino acids. The CDR3 nucleotides are TGCAGTGTCCCGGGACGGACATCCTACGAGCAGTACTTC. As protein: CSVPGRTSYEQYF.

The J gene is TRBJ1-1, the V gene TRBV19, with 8 positions matching TRBD1. The CDR3 has 12 amino acids. Looked up from germline, CDR1 is LNHDA and CDR2 is SQIVND (reference sequence). Trimming removed 9 bases from V and 14 bases from J; junction bases left unmatched: 14. CDR3 in DNA: TGTGCCAGCGTGCCGGGACAGGCCAGTAAGTTCTTT. It encodes CASVPGQASKFF.

Note on this clonotype: Because the CDR3 is missing its conserved closing phenylalanine or tryptophan, this is likely a read error. The limits of the CDR3 on the DNA are not certain, so only TCRdb's listed CDR3 is given. The J gene is TRBJ1-6, the V gene TRBV19. The CDR3 adds up to 9 amino acids, both ends counted. Germline lookup yields CDR1 LNHDA and CDR2 SQIVND (reference sequence). This chain's CDR3 is CASSIAGLA.

There are many counts of this clonotype. The chain couples TRBV7-3 to TRBJ2-5; D unresolved. Per germline, CDR1 SGHTA and CDR2 FQGTGA. V was pared by 2 bases and J by 4 bases, with 11 bases between. CDR3 length: 14 residues. CDR3 region: CASSLLGNGETQYF. In nucleotides, the CDR3 is TGTGCCAGCAGCTTATTGGGGAACGGAGAGACCCAGTACTTC.

Many counts were recorded for this clonotype. The rearrangement uses TRBV7-8 and TRBJ1-1; unclear D gene. Trimming shortened V by 4 bases and J by 0 bases, and 12 bases separated the two germline ends. Germline CDR1 reads SGHVS; CDR2 reads FQNEAQ. CDR3 length equals 15 residues. The CDR3 bases are TGTGCCAGCAGCTCCGTCACGAACATGAACACTGAAGCTTTCTTT. Amino acid sequence: CASSSVTNMNTEAFF.

With regard to this clonotype: This may be a read error: a much more frequent sequence differs by one nucleotide. The chain links TRBV12-3 or TRBV12-4 to TRBJ1-1; no definite D call. Trimming removed 10 bases from V and 3 bases from J, with 18 bases in between. The length of the CDR3 is 14 residues. CDR3 protein: CATRRLGIDTEAFF. CDR3 bases: TGTGCCACCCGAAGGCTGGGAATAGACACTGAAGCTTTCTTT.